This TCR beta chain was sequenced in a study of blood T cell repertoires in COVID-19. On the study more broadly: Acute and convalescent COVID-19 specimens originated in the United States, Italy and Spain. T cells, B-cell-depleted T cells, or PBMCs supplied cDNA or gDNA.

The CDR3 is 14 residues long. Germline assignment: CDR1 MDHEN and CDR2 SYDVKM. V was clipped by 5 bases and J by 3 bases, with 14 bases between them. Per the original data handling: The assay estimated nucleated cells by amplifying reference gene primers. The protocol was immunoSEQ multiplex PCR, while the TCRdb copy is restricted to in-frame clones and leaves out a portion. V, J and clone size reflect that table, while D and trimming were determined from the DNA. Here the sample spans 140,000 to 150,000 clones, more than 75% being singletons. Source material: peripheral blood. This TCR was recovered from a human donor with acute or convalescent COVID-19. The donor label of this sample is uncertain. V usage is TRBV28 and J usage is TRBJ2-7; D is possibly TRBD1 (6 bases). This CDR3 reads CASSKKIQGYEQYF. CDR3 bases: TGTGCCAGCAGTAAAAAAATACAGGGCTACGAGCAGTACTTC.